Each of the 23 T cell receptor beta chains below was sequenced from the same sample in a study of cytomegalovirus exposure and HLA in healthy donors. The study ran its PCR with 60 Vbeta and 13 Jbeta primers. Method: immunoSEQ multiplex PCR; TCRdb's copy keeps in-frame clones and lacks some. The sample holds about 140,000 clones, about 71% seen once. The sequenced sample consisted of PBMCs. The receptors shown here come from a woman aged 55-69 years in good health and CMV-seropositive.

Only a few counts were recorded for this clone. The genes are TRBV6-5 and TRBJ2-1; 12 nucleotides match TRBD2. The junction had 5 bases not matched to a gene; V was cut back by 7 bases and J by 7 bases. The CDR3 contains 14 residues. Germline values: CDR1 MNHEY, CDR2 SVGAGI. The CDR3 nucleotides read TGTGCCAGCACTCCGGGACTAGCGGGTAATGAGCAGTTCTTC. This sequence encodes CASTPGLAGNEQFF.

This clone was picked up a small number of times. The rearrangement joins TRBV10-3 to TRBJ1-1; tentative D call: TRBD1 (6 bases). Trimming removed 3 bases at V and 5 bases at J, with 13 bases between. The CDR3 runs 14 residues. Germline V gene data show CDR1 as ENHRY and CDR2 as SYGVKD. The CDR3 spells CAISETRGGTEAFF. The CDR3 DNA reads TGTGCCATCAGTGAAACCAGGGGCGGGACTGAAGCTTTCTTT.

CDR3 in amino acids: CSVSQYNTEAFF. The CDR3 coding sequence is TGCAGCGTTAGTCAGTATAACACTGAAGCTTTCTTT. This chain links TRBV29-1 with TRBJ1-1; no reliable D call. V was trimmed by 5 bases and J by 2 bases, leaving 9 bases between them. CDR1 SQVTM and CDR2 ANQGSEA come from the germline V gene. This CDR3 is 12 amino acids long. The whole variable domain, remainder taken from reference TRBV29-1 and TRBJ1-1, is SAVISQKPSRDICQRGTSLTIQCQVDSQVTMMFWYRQQPGQSLTLIATANQGSEATYESGFVIDKFPISRPNLTFSTLTVSNMSPEDSSIYLCSVSQYNTEAFFGQGTRLTVV.

CDR3 region: CASSPGTGGTEAQHF. CDR3 coding DNA: TGTGCCAGCAGCCCCGGAACGGGGGGTACCGAGGCCCAGCATTTT. The rearrangement uses TRBV7-9 and TRBJ1-5, with D possibly TRBD1 on 5 matching bases. Trimming pared 5 bases from V and 11 bases from J, leaving 22 bases between. Germline V gene sequence: CDR1 SEHNR, CDR2 FQNEAQ (reference sequence). The CDR3 consists of 15 residues.

The chain links TRBV7-9 to TRBJ1-5; TRBD1 might be the D (5 bases). The V gene lost 0 bases and the J gene lost 4 bases, with 7 bases spanning the gap. The CDR3 runs to 14 residues. The germline CDR1 and CDR2 sequences are SEHNR and FQNEAQ (reference sequence). The CDR3 DNA reads TGTGCCAGCAGCTTAGCCGCAGGGAATCAGCCCCAGCATTTT. Its protein product is CASSLAAGNQPQHF.

The chain employs TRBV5-1 and TRBJ1-5; TRBD1 aligns across 7 bases. With V trimmed by 0 bases and J by 3 bases, 3 bases remained unmatched. The length of the CDR3 is 15 residues. Germline loops: CDR1 SGHRS, CDR2 YFSETQ. The DNA of the CDR3 is TGCGCCAGCAGCTTGGGGGACAGATTCAATCAGCCCCAGCATTTT. This gives the protein CASSLGDRFNQPQHF. The entire variable domain, with the rest obtained from reference TRBV5-1 and TRBJ1-5, is as follows: KAGVTQTPRYLIKTRGQQVTLSCSPISGHRSVSWYQQTPGQGLQFLFEYFSETQRNKGNFPGRFSGRQFSNSRSEMNVSTLELGDSALYLCASSLGDRFNQPQHFGDGTRLSIL.

This chain connects TRBV6-5 to TRBJ2-7; no definite D call. Trimming cost V 7 bases and J 0 bases, with 13 bases left between them. Germline assignment: CDR1 MNHEY and CDR2 SVGAGI. This CDR3 has 14 residues. In DNA, the CDR3 is TGTGCCAGCAACCGAGGCGGAAACTCCTACGAGCAGTACTTC. The encoded protein is CASNRGGNSYEQYF.

V usage is TRBV7-2 and J usage is TRBJ1-2, with a possible D match to TRBD1 (5 bases). The CDR3 is 18 residues long. Per the germline V gene, CDR1 is SGHTA and CDR2 is FQGNSA. With 0 bases removed from V and 1 base from J, the gap between germline ends came to 18 bases. In DNA, the CDR3 is TGTGCCAGCAGCTTAGCAGGGCCTTTTACAGGAGTTAACTATGGCTACACCTTC. This encodes CASSLAGPFTGVNYGYTF.

The chain carries TRBV6-5 and TRBJ2-7; 9 positions match TRBD1. V lost 4 bases, J lost 4 bases, and 5 bases stayed unmatched. There are 14 residues in the CDR3. Germline lookup yields CDR1 MNHEY and CDR2 SVGAGI. CDR3 sequence: CASSSGTGMYEQYF. CDR3 bases: TGTGCCAGCAGTTCCGGGACAGGGATGTACGAGCAGTACTTC.

The chain employs TRBV28 and TRBJ1-1; D ambiguous. The CDR3 spans 13 residues. V was clipped by 6 bases and J by 0 bases, with 8 bases between them. Looked up from germline, CDR1 is MDHEN and CDR2 is SYDVKM. The CDR3 nucleotides read TGTGCCAGCAGCTTTATAATGAACACTGAAGCTTTCTTT. This sequence encodes CASSFIMNTEAFF.

In its sample, this clone was seen a few times. The rearrangement joins TRBV5-6 to TRBJ2-7, with 9 bases lining up with TRBD2. Trimming at V came to 2 bases and at J to 6 bases, leaving 6 bases not matched to a gene. The CDR3 is made up of 14 amino acids. Germline CDR1 reads SGHDT; CDR2 reads YYEEEE. CDR3 DNA sequence: TGTGCCAGCAGCTTCGGCGGGAGGGCAGGCGAGCAGTACTTC. Protein: CASSFGGRAGEQYF.

The rearrangement links TRBV4-1 to TRBJ2-7, with D unclear. Germline CDR1 MGHRA, CDR2 YSYEKL. The length of the CDR3 is 12 residues. V was clipped by 5 bases and J by 4 bases, with 9 bases between them. CDR3 sequence (DNA): TGCGCCAGCAGCGATCTAGAATACGAGCAGTACTTC. The encoded protein is CASSDLEYEQYF.

The chain couples TRBV9 to TRBJ2-5; 9 bases fit TRBD2. Germline V gene sequence: CDR1 SGDLS, CDR2 YYNGEE. The CDR3 is 14 amino acids. V lost 0 bases and J lost 5; bases outside the gene matches: 2. This CDR3 is CASSVVAGAETQYF. CDR3 coding DNA: TGTGCCAGCAGCGTAGTAGCGGGAGCGGAGACCCAGTACTTC.

V gene TRBV6-6 combines with J gene TRBJ2-5, with 8 bases fitting TRBD1. The junction had 12 bases not matched to a gene; V was cut back by 7 bases and J by 5 bases. In germline, CDR1 is MNHNY, CDR2 SVGAGI (reference sequence). CDR3 size: 15 residues. For the CDR3, the DNA is TGTGCCAGCAAGCTCGCCCCGGGACAGGTGGAGACCCAGTACTTC. Its protein product is CASKLAPGQVETQYF.

This clone was recorded a few times. The chain is built from TRBV2 and TRBJ1-2; D perhaps matches TRBD1 (6 bases). The CDR3 loop spans 13 amino acids. Trimming cost V 4 bases and J 1 base, with 7 bases left between them. Per the germline V gene, CDR1 is SNHLY and CDR2 is FYNNEI. CDR3 residues: CASSADSNYGYTF. The CDR3 nucleotides read TGTGCCAGCAGTGCGGACAGTAACTATGGCTACACCTTC. Supplemented by reference TRBV2 and TRBJ1-2, the full variable domain reads EPEVTQTPSHQVTQMGQEVILRCVPISNHLYFYWYRQILGQKVEFLVSFYNNEISEKSEIFDDQFSVERPDGSNFTLKIRSTKLEDSAMYFCASSADSNYGYTFGSGTRLTVV.

The rearrangement links TRBV5-6 to TRBJ1-2; D remains unclear. CDR1 and CDR2 (germline): SGHDT, YYEEEE. The V end was cut by 5 bases, the J end by 5 bases, with 10 bases between. There are 12 residues in the CDR3. CDR3 coding DNA: TGTGCCAGCAGTTCTGGACTGTATGGCTACACCTTC. It specifies CASSSGLYGYTF.

The chain joins TRBV13 to TRBJ1-2, with a weak D call TRBD1 (6 bases). The germline CDR1 and CDR2 sequences are PRHDT and FYEKMQ (reference sequence). V dropped 3 bases and J dropped 8 bases, with 10 bases sitting between them. This CDR3 has 12 amino acids. CDR3 protein: CASSLGAAGYTF. The CDR3 coding sequence is TGTGCCAGCAGCTTGGGGGCGGCCGGCTACACCTTC.

The J gene is TRBJ2-1, the V gene TRBV27; the match to TRBD2 covers 13 bases. Germline loops: CDR1 MNHEY, CDR2 SMNVEV (reference sequence). The CDR3 is 13 amino acids. Trimming at V came to 8 bases and at J to 7 bases, leaving 2 bases not matched to a gene. This CDR3 is CASRGLAGNEQFF. CDR3 in DNA: TGTGCCAGCCGGGGACTAGCGGGAAATGAGCAGTTCTTC.

V is TRBV10-1 and J is TRBJ2-5; D is ambiguous. The J call is doubtful: the DNA matches TRBJ2-7 better. CDR1 is WNHNN and CDR2 is SYGVQD in the germline V gene (reference sequence). The CDR3 runs to 12 residues. The CDR3 sequence is CASSEIPSEQYF. Here the CDR3 DNA reads TGCGCCAGCAGTGAGATCCCCTCCGAGCAGTACTTC.

V is TRBV28 and J is TRBJ2-1, with 8 bases lining up with TRBD2. Germline values: CDR1 MDHEN, CDR2 SYDVKM. This CDR3 region has 16 residues. Trimming cost V 8 bases and J 1 base; bases outside gene matches: 10. The CDR3: CASVPSGLGSYNEQFF. CDR3 DNA sequence: TGTGCCAGCGTTCCCTCGGGACTAGGGTCCTACAATGAGCAGTTCTTC.

The chain has TRBV5-1 and TRBJ1-2, with 8 bases lining up with TRBD1. The CDR3 contains 14 residues. Germline loops: CDR1 SGHRS, CDR2 YFSETQ. With 5 bases clipped from V and 3 bases from J, the junction kept 6 bases outside the gene matches. The CDR3 sequence is CASSTGGPDYGYTF. The CDR3 DNA reads TGCGCCAGCAGTACAGGGGGACCTGACTATGGCTACACCTTC.

This chain uses TRBV9 with TRBJ2-1, with 11 bases aligning to TRBD2. Per germline, CDR1 SGDLS and CDR2 YYNGEE. V lost 8 bases to trimming and J lost 4 bases; unmatched junction nucleotides: 5. The CDR3 covers 14 residues. Written as DNA, the CDR3 is TGTGCCAGTTCTAGCGGGAGGAGTTACAATGAGCAGTTCTTC. Amino acid sequence: CASSSGRSYNEQFF.

The chain uses TRBV7-9 and TRBJ1-2; a weak D match, TRBD1 (6 bases). Trimming removed 3 bases at V and 6 bases at J, with 17 bases between. This CDR3 spans 15 amino acids. Germline CDR1 is SEHNR and CDR2 is FQNEAQ (reference sequence). The DNA for the CDR3 is TGTGCCAGCAGCTTCGGGAGGACGGGGGCCGATGGCTACACCTTC. It encodes CASSFGRTGADGYTF.